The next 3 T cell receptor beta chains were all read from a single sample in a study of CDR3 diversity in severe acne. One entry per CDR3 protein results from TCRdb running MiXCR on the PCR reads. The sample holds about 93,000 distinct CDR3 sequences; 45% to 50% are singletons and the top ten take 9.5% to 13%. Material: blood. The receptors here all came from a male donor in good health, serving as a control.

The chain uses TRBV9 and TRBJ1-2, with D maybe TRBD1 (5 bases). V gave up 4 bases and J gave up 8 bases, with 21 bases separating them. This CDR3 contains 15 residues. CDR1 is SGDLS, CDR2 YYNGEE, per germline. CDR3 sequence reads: CASSKAGGGIGGYTF. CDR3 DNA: TGTGCCAGCAGCAAAGCCGGGGGAGGGATCGGCGGCTACACCTTC.

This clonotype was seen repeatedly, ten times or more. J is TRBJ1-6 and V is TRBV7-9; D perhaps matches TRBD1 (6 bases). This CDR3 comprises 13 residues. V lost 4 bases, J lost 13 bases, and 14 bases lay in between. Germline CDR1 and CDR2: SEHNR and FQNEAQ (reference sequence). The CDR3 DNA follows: TGTGCCAGCAGCTCCGAGGCAGGGGCCCCCCTCCACTTT. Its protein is CASSSEAGAPLHF.

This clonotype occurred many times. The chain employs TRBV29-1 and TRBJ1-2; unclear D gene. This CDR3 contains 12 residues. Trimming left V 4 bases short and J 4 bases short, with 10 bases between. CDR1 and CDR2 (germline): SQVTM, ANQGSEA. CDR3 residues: CSVGRGGYGYTF. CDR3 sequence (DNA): TGCAGCGTTGGCCGCGGAGGCTATGGCTACACCTTC.